This passage covers 10 T cell receptor beta chains from one sample sequenced in a study of radiotherapy plus CTLA-4 blockade in lung cancer. The protocol was immunoSEQ multiplex PCR, while the TCRdb copy is restricted to in-frame clones and leaves out a portion. In the table there are around 65,000 clones, around three quarters of which are singletons. Sequences were derived from peripheral blood, sampled from a patient treated with radiotherapy plus ipilimumab. These receptors were taken from a human donor with non-small cell lung cancer who had a complete response to radiotherapy plus ipilimumab.

The chain joins TRBV5-1 to TRBJ2-1; possibly TRBD1 for D (5 bases). CDR3 length: 14 residues. V was trimmed by 0 bases and J by 2 bases, leaving 6 bases between them. From germline, CDR1 is SGHRS and CDR2 YFSETQ. The CDR3 DNA reads as TGCGCCAGCAGCTTGGGACAGACCTACAATGAGCAGTTCTTC. It yields the protein CASSLGQTYNEQFF.

This clone was detected once. V usage is TRBV5-4 and J usage is TRBJ2-3; TRBD2 matches 9 bases. The CDR3 is 15 residues long. Per germline, CDR1 SGHNT and CDR2 YYREEE (reference sequence). V shed 3 bases, J shed 1 base, and the junction held 3 bases outside the gene matches. The DNA for the CDR3 is TGTGCCAGCAGCTCGCGACTAGCGGGCACAGATACGCAGTATTTT. Translation: CASSSRLAGTDTQYF. Drawing the rest from reference TRBV5-4 and TRBJ2-3, the complete variable domain is ETGVTQSPTHLIKTRGQQVTLRCSSQSGHNTVSWYQQALGQGPQFIFQYYREEENGRGNFPPRFSGLQFPNYSSELNVNALELDDSALYLCASSSRLAGTDTQYFGPGTRLTVL.

The chain joins TRBV7-6 to TRBJ2-7; D gene ambiguous. The germline V gene encodes CDR1 SGHVS and CDR2 FNYEAQ. The CDR3 covers 13 residues. V was clipped by 3 bases and J by 5 bases, with 11 bases between them. CDR3 loop: CASSLRQENEQYF. CDR3 coding DNA: TGTGCCAGCAGCTTGCGTCAGGAAAACGAGCAGTACTTC. Using reference TRBV7-6 and TRBJ2-7 for the parts outside the CDR3, the full variable domain is GAGVSQSPRYKVTKRGQDVALRCDPISGHVSLYWYRQALGQGPEFLTYFNYEAQQDKSGLPNDRFSAERPEGSISTLTIQRTEQRDSAMYRCASSLRQENEQYFGPGTRLTVT.

The chain couples TRBV20-1 to TRBJ1-1; D uncertain. The CDR3 covers 11 residues. Trimming pared 4 bases from V and 4 bases from J, leaving 7 bases between. Germline-derived CDR1 and CDR2 are DFQATT and SNEGSKA (reference sequence). The CDR3 region has the DNA TGCAGTGCTATGCGAACCACTGAAGCTTTCTTT. This encodes CSAMRTTEAFF.

This clone has a handful of counts. The chain joins TRBV6-5 to TRBJ2-6, with 7 positions matching TRBD2. The CDR3 spans 15 residues. The germline gives CDR1 MNHEY, CDR2 SVGAGI. V dropped 6 bases and J dropped 4; count of bases not matched to a gene: 6. Here the CDR3 reads CASSTAGVGANVLTF. The DNA for the CDR3 is TGTGCCAGCAGCACCGCGGGGGTAGGGGCCAACGTCCTGACTTTC.

This chain joins TRBV27 and TRBJ1-1; weak D call: TRBD1 (6 bases). Germline V gene sequence: CDR1 MNHEY, CDR2 SMNVEV (reference sequence). This CDR3 is 18 amino acids long. V was trimmed by 2 bases and J by 0 bases, leaving 19 bases between them. DNA of the CDR3: TGTGCCAGCAGTTTACTTTATTCGGGGGGCAGGCTGAACACTGAAGCTTTCTTT. It encodes CASSLLYSGGRLNTEAFF.

The chain couples TRBV5-4 to TRBJ2-2, with 9 bases matching TRBD2. The germline V gene encodes CDR1 SGHNT and CDR2 YYREEE (reference sequence). With 2 bases clipped from V and 4 bases from J, the junction kept 6 bases outside the gene matches. The CDR3 totals 16 residues. Here the CDR3 reads CASSFSGRFGTGELFF. As DNA, the CDR3 is TGTGCCAGCAGCTTCAGCGGGAGGTTCGGCACCGGGGAGCTGTTTTTT.

The genes are TRBV6-6 and TRBJ2-3, with D possibly matching TRBD1 (5 bases). CDR3 length equals 15 residues. CDR1 and CDR2 from the germline V gene are MNHNY and SVGAGI (reference sequence). The V gene lost 6 bases and the J gene lost 2 bases, with 15 bases spanning the gap. CDR3: CASRRQPTSTDTQYF. CDR3 nucleotide sequence: TGTGCCAGCAGGAGACAGCCGACCTCCACAGATACGCAGTATTTT.

The rearrangement joins TRBV28 to TRBJ2-3; no clear D. Germline lookup yields CDR1 MDHEN and CDR2 SYDVKM. The CDR3 is 12 residues long. V was pared by 8 bases and J by 1 base, with 7 bases between. The CDR3 here is CASPPGTDTQYF. The CDR3, as DNA: TGTGCCAGCCCCCCGGGCACAGATACGCAGTATTTT.

This clone is a singleton in its sample. The V gene is TRBV12-5, the J gene TRBJ2-1; TRBD1 is a possible D gene (6 bases). V lost 5 bases, J lost 5 bases, and 16 bases lay in between. CDR1 LGHNT and CDR2 FRNRAP come from the germline V gene. The CDR3 runs to 15 residues. In DNA form, the CDR3 reads TGTGCTAGTGGTCCCCGGACAGTAAGGAACAATGAGCAGTTCTTC. Its protein product is CASGPRTVRNNEQFF.